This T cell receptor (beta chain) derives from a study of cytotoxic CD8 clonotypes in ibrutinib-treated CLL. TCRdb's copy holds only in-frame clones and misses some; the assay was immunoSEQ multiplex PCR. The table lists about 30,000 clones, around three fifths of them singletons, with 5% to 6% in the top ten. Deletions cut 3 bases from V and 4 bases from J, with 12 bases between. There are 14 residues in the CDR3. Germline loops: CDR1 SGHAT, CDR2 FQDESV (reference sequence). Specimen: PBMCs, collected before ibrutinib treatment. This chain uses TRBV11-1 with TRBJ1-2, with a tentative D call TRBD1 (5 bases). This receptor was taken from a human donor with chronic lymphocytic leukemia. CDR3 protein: CASSLGGKAYGYTF. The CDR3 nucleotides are TGTGCCAGCAGCTTGGGGGGGAAGGCCTATGGCTACACCTTC.